This T cell receptor (beta chain) was sequenced for a study of shared clonotypes between healthy human individuals. TCRdb's copy holds only in-frame clones and misses some; the assay was immunoSEQ multiplex PCR. The repertoire includes over 2 million clones, 95% of them detected once, and 0.1% to 0.15% sits in the top ten. Per the germline V gene, CDR1 is GTSNPN and CDR2 is SVGIG (reference sequence). The CDR3 runs 13 residues. Trimming cost V 2 bases and J 3 bases; bases outside gene matches: 3. The chain uses TRBV30 and TRBJ2-7, with 8 bases lining up with TRBD1. The sequencing sample was made of naive CD4+ T cells sorted from blood. The subset: CD45RA+ positively selected. This clonotype was obtained from a man aged 18 to 29 in good health. The CDR3, as DNA: TGTGCCTGGAGTCCTACAGGGGGCTACGAGCAGTACTTC. Residues: CAWSPTGGYEQYF.